The sequence of this T cell receptor (beta chain) was determined in a study of T cell repertoires in ileal Crohn's disease (dated by TCRdb to between 2018 and 2020). About the investigation overall: Median disease duration was roughly 8 years, and about 40% of patients were identified as active smokers at the time of surgery. Every patient underwent surgery because of a complication, which was stricturing disease in approximately 60% and penetrating disease in roughly 39%. About half of the patients received postoperative therapy: about a dozen received thiopurines and roughly 17 received anti-TNF agents. The study was conducted in parallel with a multicentre cohort that was designed to identify predictors of early endoscopic recurrence following ileocolonic resection. The study sequenced 171 mucosal samples from 50 to 65 patients, taken at several locations on the surgical specimen and at postoperative endoscopy. Endoscopic postoperative recurrence was defined by a Rutgeerts score above i0. TCR repertoire analysis was done in fewer than 75 Crohn's disease patients from a prospective multicentre cohort. Neoterminal ileum biopsies obtained at postoperative colonoscopy were designated as M6 samples.

About this clone: The target of this receptor is not known. No base-level quality is on record; no much larger clone is a single base apart.

Five hundred nanograms of biopsy DNA per sample were submitted for commercial TCRB immunosequencing. Adaptive Biotechnology amplified CDR3 regions from genomic DNA with a two-step multiplex PCR that controlled for amplification bias. Primers for every V and J gene segment were used in the first PCR, and barcodes and Illumina adapters were added in the second PCR. CDR3 libraries were sequenced using an Illumina instrument. The authors' analysis ran thus. The analysis used both the pipelines supplied by the vendor and custom analysis of the raw data in R/Bioconductor with R version 3.3.0. Clonality, ranging from 0 to 1, was calculated as the inverse of the normalised Shannon entropy of all productive clones. High-frequency clones were defined as the share of the repertoire occupied by the top 100 clones, with only clones passing a 95% confidence test being retained. Repertoire diversity was measured with the Simpson index, and overlap between samples was measured with the Morisita-Horn index. TCRdb re-hosts the immuneACCESS table, in-frame sequences only. Its copies lack some clones; in the studies checked, an unresolved V gene accounts for under half of them, and the cause for the rest is not known. V, J and clone size derive from that table, while D and trimming were established from the DNA sequence. In all, the sample holds roughly 9,100 clones, and roughly 78% of those were seen once. The ten biggest clones cover around 20% of the sample.

Explained via the paper, the time point label denotes: neoterminal ileum biopsy at postoperative endoscopy, about 6 months after surgery. Adults with ileal or ileocolonic Crohn's disease for whom ileocolonic resection was indicated were considered eligible. Whole ileal mucosal biopsies were stored frozen at -80°C before DNA extraction. Genomic DNA was extracted from frozen whole biopsies using a TRizol-based method and was quantified with a NanoDrop 2000 spectrophotometer. Overall study outcomes, separate from this receptor: Patients who were active smokers at surgery had a significantly higher proportion of clonal expansions than non-smokers (roughly 27% vs 19%, p=0.02). Only a subgroup of patients, of unstated size, had their mucosal CD4 and CD8 T cells sorted and sequenced. Higher percentages of high-frequency clones at the time of surgery were linked to endoscopic recurrence, and every patient with clonality above 26.8% (18/57) had recurrence. Sorted CD8 T cells carried more high-frequency clones than CD4 T cells, suggesting mucosal expansions were mainly CD8. Within the first year after surgery, the timing of postoperative endoscopy varied, and the median delay was almost 7 months.

Its CDR3 holds 15 amino acids, cysteine through phenylalanine. The entry retains the CDR3 DNA only, 45 bases that are in frame from base 1. V and J are trimmed by 4 bases and 7 bases, and the gene matches miss 10 bases of the junction. According to the germline V gene, CDR1 reads SGHTA and CDR2 reads FQGTGA. Sequencing input: ileal tissue. The chain uses TRBV7-3 and TRBJ1-1; TRBD1 aligns with 9 central bases. The sequence was obtained from an adult with Crohn's disease. The CDR3 is CASSSQTGGSGEAFF. The sequenced DNA is TGTGCCAGCAGCTCCCAGACAGGGGGGTCGGGTGAAGCTTTCTTT.